The 21 T cell receptor beta chains below all came from one sample that was sequenced in a study of PD-1 blockade in classical Hodgkin lymphoma (dated by TCRdb to 2018 to 2020). The time point label on this specimen signifies: cycle 4 day 1 (C4D1), after five to seven weeks of nivolumab. All trial patients had relapsed after autologous stem cell transplantation, with cohorts A, B and C differing in prior brentuximab vedotin exposure. Receptors were amplified or captured by the immunoSEQ multiplex PCR assay. TCRdb carries this immuneACCESS record with in-frame sequences only. Its versions omit some clonotypes, under half of them owing to an unresolved V gene in the studies checked, with the rest unexplained. A total of about 85,000 clones appear in this sample, about nine tenths of them only once. 2.5% to 3.5% of the sample rests with the top ten. This material consisted of peripheral blood mononuclear cells (PBMCs), taken before the fourth cycle of nivolumab. Receptors were obtained from a human donor with classical Hodgkin lymphoma.

This chain connects TRBV7-2 to TRBJ2-3, with 10 bases that match TRBD2. Per germline, CDR1 SGHTA and CDR2 FQGNSA. J lost 1 base, V lost 4 bases, and 2 bases had no gene match. CDR3 length equals 15 residues. DNA for the CDR3: TGTGCCAGCAGCTCCCTAGCGGGGGGCACAGATACGCAGTATTTT. Protein: CASSSLAGGTDTQYF. Full variable domain (remainder filled in from reference TRBV7-2 and TRBJ2-3): GAGVSQSPSNKVTEKGKDVELRCDPISGHTALYWYRQSLGQGLEFLIYFQGNSAPDKSGLPSDRFSAERTGGSVSTLTIQRTQQEDSAVYLCASSSLAGGTDTQYFGPGTRLTVL.

The chain combines TRBV6-6 with TRBJ2-3; maybe TRBD1 (5 bases). V gave up 0 bases and J gave up 8 bases, with 15 bases separating them. The V gene's germline CDR1 is MNHNY and CDR2 SVGAGI (reference sequence). The CDR3 totals 15 residues. This CDR3 reads CASSYSSPPQGTQYF. The CDR3 DNA reads TGTGCCAGCAGTTACTCTAGTCCGCCTCAGGGTACGCAGTATTTT.

The chain has TRBV19 and TRBJ2-5; 9 bases map to TRBD2. The CDR3 runs 16 residues. Germline CDR1 and CDR2: LNHDA and SQIVND (reference sequence). CDR3 sequence: CAEPGLAFICQETQYF. The CDR3 region has the DNA TGTGCTGAGCCGGGACTAGCCTTTATCTGTCAAGAGACCCAGTACTTC.

The chain uses TRBV29-1 and TRBJ1-2; 11 nucleotides agree with TRBD1. The V gene end was trimmed by 4 bases and the J gene end by 3 bases; junction bases not matched to a gene: 1. The CDR3 loop spans 13 amino acids. The germline gives CDR1 SQVTM, CDR2 ANQGSEA. CDR3 in amino acids: CSVGTGGDYGYTF. DNA for the CDR3: TGCAGCGTTGGGACAGGGGGCGACTATGGCTACACCTTC. The entire variable domain, with the rest obtained from reference TRBV29-1 and TRBJ1-2, is as follows: SAVISQKPSRDICQRGTSLTIQCQVDSQVTMMFWYRQQPGQSLTLIATANQGSEATYESGFVIDKFPISRPNLTFSTLTVSNMSPEDSSIYLCSVGTGGDYGYTFGSGTRLTVV.

This chain connects TRBV11-2 to TRBJ2-7; the D gene is possibly TRBD1 (6 bases). V lost 4 bases to trimming and J lost 4 bases, with 14 bases between them. The CDR3 loop spans 14 amino acids. The germline CDR1 and CDR2 sequences are SGHAT and FQNNGV. CDR3: CASSSAGTNYEQYF. CDR3 nucleotide sequence: TGTGCCAGCAGCTCGGCCGGGACAAATTACGAGCAGTACTTC.

V and J are TRBV2 and TRBJ2-1; the D is unclear. Deletions cut 1 base from V and 5 bases from J, with 3 bases between. The CDR3 extends over 12 amino acids. From germline, CDR1 is SNHLY and CDR2 FYNNEI. The CDR3 is CASSEGDNEQFF. For the CDR3, the DNA is TGTGCCAGCAGTGAAGGGGACAATGAGCAGTTCTTC.

The chain is built from TRBV5-1 and TRBJ1-5; D might be TRBD1 (6 bases). Trimming cost V 4 bases and J 3 bases, with 14 bases left between them. The CDR3 runs 15 residues. Germline CDR1 SGHRS, CDR2 YFSETQ. The CDR3 coding sequence is TGCGCCAGCAGCCAAAGCGGGGGCTTCAATCAGCCCCAGCATTTT. Protein: CASSQSGGFNQPQHF. Using reference TRBV5-1 and TRBJ1-5 for the parts outside the CDR3, the full variable domain is KAGVTQTPRYLIKTRGQQVTLSCSPISGHRSVSWYQQTPGQGLQFLFEYFSETQRNKGNFPGRFSGRQFSNSRSEMNVSTLELGDSALYLCASSQSGGFNQPQHFGDGTRLSIL.

The chain joins TRBV23-1 to TRBJ1-6; D possibly corresponds to TRBD1 (5 bases). TRBV23-1 is an open reading frame, and its role is uncertain. CDR3 length: 14 amino acids. V was clipped by 8 bases and J by 5 bases, with 13 bases between them. The CDR3 DNA is TGCGCCAGCCTCCTGGGGGAGAATAATTCACCCCTCCACTTT. As protein: CASLLGENNSPLHF.

The rearrangement uses TRBV14 and TRBJ2-5; possibly TRBD1 or TRBD2 for D (6 bases each). Germline-derived CDR1 and CDR2 are SGHDN and FVKESK. The CDR3 is 16 amino acids. V was shortened by 3 bases and J by 3 bases, with 17 bases between the two germline ends. The CDR3 spells CASSQGGFGQKETQYF. For the CDR3, the DNA is TGTGCCAGCAGCCAGGGGGGCTTCGGACAGAAAGAGACCCAGTACTTC. The full variable domain, completed using reference TRBV14 and TRBJ2-5, is EAGVTQFPSHSVIEKGQTVTLRCDPISGHDNLYWYRRVMGKEIKFLLHFVKESKQDESGMPNNRFLAERTGGTYSTLKVQPAELEDSGVYFCASSQGGFGQKETQYFGPGTRLLVL.

The chain links TRBV11-2 to TRBJ2-7, with TRBD1 matching over 7 bases. After removal of 4 bases from V and 3 bases from J, the junction contained 9 bases not matched to a gene. The CDR3 loop spans 15 amino acids. The germline V gene encodes CDR1 SGHAT and CDR2 FQNNGV. The CDR3 sequence is CASSSHRDSIYEQYF. Here the CDR3 DNA reads TGTGCCAGCAGCTCCCACCGGGACAGTATCTACGAGCAGTACTTC.

CDR3 protein: CASSSGQGGTEAFF. For the CDR3, the DNA is TGTGCCAGCAGCTCCGGACAGGGGGGAACTGAAGCTTTCTTT. The chain links TRBV11-2 to TRBJ1-1; 10 bases fit TRBD1. With V trimmed by 4 bases and J by 5 bases, 4 bases remained unmatched. The germline V gene has CDR1 SGHAT and CDR2 FQNNGV. The CDR3 is made up of 14 amino acids.

The V gene is TRBV11-2, the J gene TRBJ2-2; possible D gene TRBD1, 6 bases. This CDR3 comprises 15 residues. Trimming took off 2 bases at V and 4 bases at J, with 11 bases between the two ends. CDR1 and CDR2 from the germline V gene are SGHAT and FQNNGV. The CDR3 DNA sequence: TGTGCCAGCAGCTTACAGACAGGTTCCACCGGGGAGCTGTTTTTT. Translated, it gives CASSLQTGSTGELFF.

The chain combines TRBV2 with TRBJ2-3, with TRBD2 matching 8 bases. The V and J ends lost 2 bases and 2 bases, in that order; junction bases with no gene match: 6. The CDR3 extends over 16 amino acids. CDR1 and CDR2 (germline): SNHLY, FYNNEI. The CDR3 loop is CASSEWTSRNTDTQYF. The CDR3 nucleotides read TGTGCCAGCAGTGAATGGACTAGCAGGAACACAGATACGCAGTATTTT.

The rearrangement uses TRBV6-5 and TRBJ2-5, with D perhaps matching TRBD1 (5 bases). The CDR3 runs to 14 residues. CDR1 and CDR2 from the germline V gene are MNHEY and SVGAGI. V lost 2 bases to trimming and J lost 0 bases, with 7 bases between them. The CDR3 nucleotides read TGTGCCAGCAGTTACGCAGGGTACCAAGAGACCCAGTACTTC. It codes for CASSYAGYQETQYF.

V gene TRBV28 combines with J gene TRBJ2-1; tentative D call: TRBD1 (5 bases). This CDR3 has 16 amino acids. Germline values: CDR1 MDHEN, CDR2 SYDVKM. V was clipped by 2 bases and J by 0 bases, with 11 bases between them. CDR3 residues: CASSLGGASSYNEQFF. In DNA form, the CDR3 reads TGTGCCAGCAGTTTAGGTGGGGCCAGCTCCTACAATGAGCAGTTCTTC.

The V call is TRBV23-1, the J call TRBJ2-7; 9 positions agree with TRBD1. TRBV23-1 is treated as an ORF (open reading frame) with a function not yet certain. J was trimmed by 3 bases and V by 6 bases; bases with no gene match: 9. This CDR3 is 15 amino acids long. CDR3 region: CASSRDRVMFYEQYF. The CDR3, as DNA: TGCGCCAGCAGCCGGGACAGGGTTATGTTCTACGAGCAGTACTTC.

The gene calls are TRBV5-1 and TRBJ1-6; the match to TRBD1 covers 7 bases. The CDR3 contains 15 residues. V lost 0 bases to trimming and J lost 5 bases; unmatched junction nucleotides: 2. The germline V gene has CDR1 SGHRS and CDR2 YFSETQ. The CDR3 sequence is CASSLDRGNNSPLHF. Written as DNA, the CDR3 is TGCGCCAGCAGCTTGGACAGGGGAAATAATTCACCCCTCCACTTT.

V and J are TRBV5-1 and TRBJ1-6; 9 bases fit TRBD1. Looked up from germline, CDR1 is SGHRS and CDR2 is YFSETQ. The V gene end was trimmed by 6 bases and the J gene end by 13 bases; junction bases not matched to a gene: 11. This CDR3 is 14 amino acids long. The CDR3 protein is CASTVGQGLFPLHF. CDR3 nucleotide sequence: TGCGCCAGCACCGTGGGACAGGGCCTCTTCCCCCTCCACTTT.

The chain recombines TRBV4-1 with TRBJ1-4; a possible D gene is TRBD1 (5 bases). Germline values: CDR1 MGHRA, CDR2 YSYEKL. The CDR3 contains 16 residues. V was shortened by 1 base and J by 7 bases, with 16 bases between the two germline ends. The CDR3 nucleotides are TGCGCCAGCAGCCAAGGATCAGGGTGGGAAGGTGAAAAACTGTTTTTT. This translates into CASSQGSGWEGEKLFF.

The rearrangement uses TRBV11-2 and TRBJ2-1; D gene ambiguous. Trimming stripped 5 bases from V and 4 bases from J, with 6 bases between. The CDR3 covers 12 residues. CDR1 SGHAT and CDR2 FQNNGV come from the germline V gene. The CDR3 loop reads CASSIPYNEQFF. The CDR3 DNA sequence: TGTGCCAGCAGCATCCCTTACAATGAGCAGTTCTTC.

The DNA for the CDR3 is TGTGCCAGCAGCTCGGGGACAGGGAATGAGCAGTACTTC. It is translated as CASSSGTGNEQYF. The chain joins TRBV7-9 to TRBJ2-5, with TRBD1 identical over 9 bases. Germline-derived CDR1 and CDR2 are SEHNR and FQNEAQ (reference sequence). The length of the CDR3 is 13 residues. With 4 bases clipped from V and 11 bases from J, the junction kept 8 bases outside the gene matches.